One and the same sample provided the 11 T cell receptor beta chains below, sequenced in a study of PD-1 blockade in classical Hodgkin lymphoma. Clones were read by immunoSEQ multiplex PCR, and TCRdb kept only the in-frame ones, dropping some. The repertoire has 100,000 or so clones, 80% to 90% of them found once; the top ten carry 5% to 7.5%. Each patient relapsed following autologous stem cell transplantation, and prior brentuximab vedotin exposure differed. Sequenced here: peripheral blood mononuclear cells (PBMCs), sampled before the second cycle of nivolumab. Receptors originate from a human donor with classical Hodgkin lymphoma.

The chain links TRBV19 to TRBJ1-2, with 8 bases fitting TRBD1. Trimming at V came to 7 bases and at J to 7 bases, leaving 5 bases not matched to a gene. Germline V lookup: CDR1 LNHDA, CDR2 SQIVND (reference sequence). CDR3 length equals 12 residues. Here the CDR3 DNA reads TGTGCCAGTACCACAGGGGGTCCTGGCTACACCTTC. Its translation: CASTTGGPGYTF.

The rearrangement links TRBV19 to TRBJ1-2; 12 bases fit TRBD1. Germline CDR1 LNHDA, CDR2 SQIVND (reference sequence). CDR3 size: 17 residues. Trimming took 7 bases from V and 5 from J; bases not matched to a gene: 14. CDR3: CASTPTGTGGAGYGYTF. The CDR3, as DNA: TGTGCCAGTACTCCCACCGGGACAGGGGGCGCCGGATATGGCTACACCTTC.

The chain links TRBV27 to TRBJ1-5; D is undetermined. V lost 6 bases, J lost 0 bases, and 12 bases lay in between. The CDR3 contains 15 residues. Germline-derived CDR1 and CDR2 are MNHEY and SMNVEV (reference sequence). This chain's CDR3 is CASSPNFSSNQPQHF. CDR3 nucleotides: TGTGCCAGCAGCCCTAATTTCAGTAGCAATCAGCCCCAGCATTTT.

The chain carries TRBV15 and TRBJ2-7, with a tentative D call TRBD1 (6 bases). The ends were cut back, 1 base at V and 5 bases at J, with 12 bases in the middle. This CDR3 has 14 amino acids. Germline V lookup: CDR1 LNHNV, CDR2 YYDKDF (reference sequence). Written as DNA, the CDR3 is TGTGCCACCAGCAGAGCCGGGGCAGGGGACGAGCAGTACTTC. Its translation: CATSRAGAGDEQYF. The full variable domain, its missing parts supplied by reference TRBV15 and TRBJ2-7, is DAMVIQNPRYQVTQFGKPVTLSCSQTLNHNVMYWYQQKSSQAPKLLFHYYDKDFNNEADTPDNFQSRRPNTSFCFLDIRSPGLGDTAMYLCATSRAGAGDEQYFGPGTRLTVT.

V usage is TRBV5-5 and J usage is TRBJ2-3; a possible D gene is TRBD2 (5 bases). Germline V gene data show CDR1 as SGHKS and CDR2 as YYEKEE (reference sequence). The CDR3 contains 16 residues. The germline V and J ends were trimmed by 0 bases and 2 bases, with 13 bases remaining between them. CDR3 sequence (DNA): TGTGCCAGCAGCTTGGGTCGAGGGATTCTCACAGATACGCAGTATTTT. This translates into CASSLGRGILTDTQYF.

This clone turned up a few times. This chain uses TRBV18 with TRBJ1-3; D perhaps matches TRBD1 (5 bases). Germline CDR1 and CDR2: KGHSH and LQKENI. V was clipped by 1 base and J by 3 bases, with 10 bases between them. This CDR3 is built from 15 residues. CDR3 loop: CASSPQAGHGNTIYF. CDR3 coding DNA: TGTGCCAGCTCACCACAGGCAGGGCATGGAAACACCATATATTTT.

V gene TRBV4-1 combines with J gene TRBJ2-2, with 14 positions matching TRBD2. V dropped 3 bases and J dropped 4; count of bases not matched to a gene: 4. The CDR3 contains 17 residues. From germline, CDR1 is MGHRA and CDR2 YSYEKL. CDR3 amino acids: CASSQGLAGVPTGELFF. CDR3 bases: TGCGCCAGCAGCCAGGGACTAGCGGGGGTCCCCACCGGGGAGCTGTTTTTT.

In this sample, this clone turned up once. V gene TRBV19 combines with J gene TRBJ2-3; 7 bases agree with TRBD2. CDR3 length: 13 amino acids. With V trimmed by 5 bases and J by 5 bases, 4 bases remained unmatched. Looked up from germline, CDR1 is LNHDA and CDR2 is SQIVND (reference sequence). The DNA of the CDR3 is TGTGCCAGTAGTGATCGGGGGGTAGATACGCAGTATTTT. Its protein is CASSDRGVDTQYF.

This rearrangement joins TRBV28 to TRBJ1-5, with 7 bases aligning to TRBD1. The CDR3 has 18 amino acids. With V trimmed by 7 bases and J by 0 bases, 15 bases remained unmatched. Germline CDR1 and CDR2: MDHEN and SYDVKM. CDR3 DNA: TGTGCCAGCACCCTTCCTGCGGGACAGATCTATAGCAATCAGCCCCAGCATTTT. This encodes CASTLPAGQIYSNQPQHF.

The J gene is TRBJ1-4, the V gene TRBV5-1, with D unclear. The CDR3 contains 13 residues. Trimming cost V 5 bases and J 7 bases, with 12 bases left between them. Germline-derived CDR1 and CDR2 are SGHRS and YFSETQ. Here the CDR3 reads CASSFSGSEKLFF. The CDR3 DNA sequence: TGCGCCAGCAGTTTTTCCGGGAGTGAAAAACTGTTTTTT.

This clone was observed a few times. This chain links TRBV6-5 with TRBJ1-4; D is unresolved. V was cut by 6 bases and J by 2 bases, with 13 bases left in between. Germline lookup yields CDR1 MNHEY and CDR2 SVGAGI. The CDR3 covers 15 residues. CDR3 region: CASRRGPRTNEKLFF. CDR3 sequence (DNA): TGTGCCAGCAGACGCGGACCGAGGACTAATGAAAAACTGTTTTTT.